The 18 T cell receptor beta chains given below trace back to one sample, sequenced in a study of T cells in Graves' hyperthyroidism and ophthalmopathy (dated by TCRdb to about 2019). Libraries were prepared through multiplex PCR. Sequencing took place on an Illumina HiSeq 2000. The TCR beta CDR3 regions were amplified from the RNA transcripts. The TCR CDR3 was subjected to a first round of RT-PCR using the HTBI primer set and the Qiagen OneStep RT-PCR kit. Using fastp trimming at Q25 and MiXCR clonotype assembly, TCRdb reanalyzed the public sequencing data and kept in-frame beta chains. Every distinct CDR3 protein forms one entry, paired with its most common genes and DNA. The table for this sample lists about 350,000 distinct CDR3 sequences; 15% to 20% of them were counted only once. Around a sixth of the sample comes from the top ten. The sequenced material came from blood. These receptors came from a woman aged 40 to 50 with Graves' ophthalmopathy.

There are many counts of this clonotype. The rearrangement uses TRBV6-5 and TRBJ1-1; unclear D gene. The V and J ends lost 2 bases and 3 bases respectively, with 13 bases between them. Germline V gene lookup returns CDR1 MNHEY and CDR2 SVGAGI. This CDR3 has 15 residues. The CDR3 nucleotides read TGTGCCAGCAGTTACGAAGGGTGGGATGACACTGAAGCTTTCTTT. Protein product: CASSYEGWDDTEAFF.

This clonotype was seen ten or more times. The rearrangement links TRBV10-1 to TRBJ1-1; the match to TRBD1 covers 8 bases. Per the germline V gene, CDR1 is WNHNN and CDR2 is SYGVQD (reference sequence). Unmatched junction bases numbered 6, after V lost 5 bases and J lost 1 base. This CDR3 spans 15 amino acids. The CDR3 spells CASSSRDRGNTEAFF. The CDR3 coding sequence is TGCGCCAGCAGTTCGCGTGACAGGGGGAACACTGAAGCTTTCTTT.

This clonotype was observed at least ten times. This chain connects TRBV29-1 to TRBJ1-1; D call uncertain. The germline V gene has CDR1 SQVTM and CDR2 ANQGSEA. This CDR3 is 13 amino acids long. With 5 bases removed from V and 0 bases from J, the gap between germline ends came to 10 bases. CDR3 region: CSVKVRMNTEAFF. The CDR3 DNA follows: TGCAGCGTTAAAGTCCGGATGAACACTGAAGCTTTCTTT.

The rearrangement joins TRBV6-2 or TRBV6-3 to TRBJ1-1; D call uncertain. Germline lookup yields CDR1 MNHEY and CDR2 SVGEGT. The CDR3 runs to 12 residues. Trimming removed 5 bases from V and 7 bases from J, with 11 bases in between. CDR3 protein: CASSPTRIEAFF. In DNA, the CDR3 is TGTGCCAGCAGTCCTACAAGGATTGAAGCTTTCTTT.

This clonotype was counted at least ten times. The CDR3, as DNA: TGTGCCAGCAGCTTAGCGCACACCGGGGAGCTGTTTTTT. It encodes CASSLAHTGELFF. The gene calls are TRBV7-2 and TRBJ2-2; D not resolved. V was trimmed by 0 bases and J by 3 bases, leaving 2 bases between them. Germline V CDR1 and CDR2: SGHTA, FQGNSA. This CDR3 comprises 13 residues.

This clonotype has ten or more counts. V usage is TRBV12-3 or TRBV12-4 and J usage is TRBJ1-3; a weak D match, TRBD1 (5 bases). V was pared by 5 bases and J by 2 bases, with 13 bases between. CDR3 length: 15 residues. The CDR3 DNA follows: TGTGCCAGCAGTCCTGACAGAGGAGCTGGAAACACCATATATTTT. Translation: CASSPDRGAGNTIYF.

This chain connects TRBV6-2 or TRBV6-3 to TRBJ2-5, with D perhaps TRBD2 (5 bases). Trimming removed 5 bases from V and 9 bases from J, with 19 bases in between. CDR1 and CDR2 from the germline V gene are MNHEY and SVGEGT. This CDR3 comprises 14 residues. The CDR3 region is CASSPPLVRVAQYF. The CDR3 region has the DNA TGTGCCAGCAGTCCGCCCCTTGTGCGGGTGGCCCAGTACTTC.

The J gene is TRBJ2-5, the V gene TRBV7-9; weak D call: TRBD1 (6 bases). Between the trimmed V and J ends, which lost 5 bases and 1 base, there was a span of 11 bases. The CDR3 runs 14 residues. Germline CDR1 reads SEHNR; CDR2 reads FQNEAQ (reference sequence). The CDR3, as DNA: TGTGCCAGCAGCCACGGACAGTTCCAAGAGACCCAGTACTTC. Residues: CASSHGQFQETQYF.

This clonotype was recorded many times. The V gene is TRBV19, the J gene TRBJ2-1; 9 bases fit TRBD2. V lost 6 bases and J lost 5; bases outside the gene matches: 11. Germline lookup yields CDR1 LNHDA and CDR2 SQIVND (reference sequence). The CDR3 runs 16 residues. The CDR3 protein is CASRRFTSGYNNEQFF. The CDR3 nucleotides read TGTGCCAGTAGGCGGTTTACTAGCGGGTATAACAATGAGCAGTTCTTC.

The rearrangement joins TRBV7-3 to TRBJ2-5; D unclear. Trimming stripped 1 base from V and 5 bases from J, with 14 bases between. This CDR3 region has 15 residues. The V gene's germline CDR1 is SGHTA and CDR2 FQGTGA. The CDR3 sequence is CASSLNAAIGETQYF. The CDR3 region has the DNA TGTGCCAGCAGCTTAAATGCGGCAATCGGGGAGACCCAGTACTTC.

This clonotype was observed many times. V is TRBV6-1 and J is TRBJ1-1, with D perhaps matching TRBD1 (6 bases). V lost 6 bases, J lost 4 bases, and 15 bases lay in between. This CDR3 region has 14 residues. Looked up from germline, CDR1 is MNHNS and CDR2 is SASEGT. CDR3 protein: CASSLRGIGTEAFF. Written as DNA, the CDR3 is TGTGCCAGCAGCCTAAGGGGGATCGGCACTGAAGCTTTCTTT.

J is TRBJ2-7 and V is TRBV29-1; 12 positions match TRBD2. V gave up 8 bases and J gave up 6 bases; unmatched junction bases: 17. CDR1 is SQVTM and CDR2 is ANQGSEA in the germline V gene. CDR3 size: 16 residues. The chain's CDR3 is CSPRTTSGRFAREQYF. Here the CDR3 DNA reads TGCAGCCCTCGTACGACTAGCGGGAGATTCGCGCGCGAGCAGTACTTC.

This clonotype came up many times. The chain carries TRBV29-1 and TRBJ2-7, with 8 bases matching TRBD1. Unmatched junction bases numbered 6, after V lost 7 bases and J lost 1 base. Germline V CDR1 and CDR2: SQVTM, ANQGSEA. The CDR3 is 13 residues long. The CDR3 DNA sequence: TGCAGCGCCGGTCGACAGGGGTCCTACGAGCAGTACTTC. It translates to CSAGRQGSYEQYF.

There are many counts of this clonotype. This chain links TRBV27 with TRBJ1-5, with D tentatively TRBD1 (5 bases). This CDR3 has 15 residues. Trimming took 5 bases from V and 6 from J, leaving 17 bases between them. Germline CDR1 reads MNHEY; CDR2 reads SMNVEV (reference sequence). This CDR3 reads CASSPLTAHGQPQHF. The CDR3 bases are TGTGCCAGCAGTCCCCTGACAGCTCATGGTCAGCCCCAGCATTTT.

This clonotype was counted a few times. The J gene is TRBJ2-7, the V gene TRBV6-1, with TRBD1 identical over 8 bases. The junction had 2 bases not matched to a gene; V was cut back by 4 bases and J by 6 bases. The CDR3 is 12 residues long. Germline CDR1 and CDR2: MNHNS and SASEGT. The CDR3 bases are TGTGCCAGCAGTGCCAGGGGGCGCGAGCAGTACTTC. Its protein is CASSARGREQYF.

The chain employs TRBV30 and TRBJ2-2; D uncertain. The V end was cut by 0 bases, the J end by 0 bases, with 5 bases between. Germline CDR1 and CDR2: GTSNPN and SVGIG (reference sequence). The CDR3 sequence is 14 residues long. In nucleotides, the CDR3 is TGTGCCTGGAGTGTCCAGCCGAACACCGGGGAGCTGTTTTTT. It specifies CAWSVQPNTGELFF.

This clonotype was recorded once. The chain couples TRBV6-2 or TRBV6-3 to TRBJ2-7, with D perhaps being TRBD1 or TRBD2 (5 bases each). V lost 9 bases and J 1 base, leaving 16 bases between the germline ends. In germline, CDR1 is MNHEY, CDR2 SVGEGT. The CDR3 is 14 amino acids. The CDR3 is CASTRTGGSYEQYF. CDR3 DNA sequence: TGTGCCAGTACAAGGACTGGGGGTTCCTACGAGCAGTACTTC.

This clonotype was seen many times. The gene calls are TRBV6-5 and TRBJ2-2; 7 nucleotides match TRBD1. CDR1 is MNHEY and CDR2 is SVGAGI in the germline V gene. V lost 3 bases to trimming and J lost 6 bases; unmatched junction nucleotides: 7. CDR3 length: 15 residues. Written as DNA, the CDR3 is TGTGCCAGCAGTTATTCCGGGACAGAGTCCGGGGAGCTGTTTTTT. This translates into CASSYSGTESGELFF.